The 29 T cell receptor beta chains below all came from one sample that was sequenced in a study of OX40 agonist ivuxolimab in advanced cancers. Using immunoSEQ multiplex PCR, the repertoire was profiled, and TCRdb retains in-frame clones only, with some absent. Here the sample spans tens of thousands of clones, 85% being singletons. The sample in question was CD4+ or CD8+ T cells sorted from blood, obtained in a trial of the OX40 agonist ivuxolimab. The receptors derive from an adult with an advanced solid tumor such as melanoma, head and neck, liver or kidney cancer.

The rearrangement links TRBV2 to TRBJ1-4; D not certain. V lost 6 bases and J 5 bases, leaving 13 bases between the germline ends. There are 14 residues in the CDR3. Germline CDR1 and CDR2: SNHLY and FYNNEI. The CDR3, as DNA: TGTGCCAGCAGGGTGAGGGTTGGGAATGAAAAACTGTTTTTT. It specifies CASRVRVGNEKLFF.

The chain uses TRBV9 and TRBJ1-2, with TRBD1 matching over 10 bases. Germline CDR1 and CDR2: SGDLS and YYNGEE. V shed 3 bases and J 7 bases; nucleotides not matched to a gene: 9. This CDR3 spans 15 amino acids. The DNA for the CDR3 is TGTGCCAGCAGCGCCACCGGGACAGGGGACTCTGGCTACACCTTC. It encodes CASSATGTGDSGYTF.

This chain connects TRBV4-3 to TRBJ2-3; no definite D call. The V gene lost 0 bases and the J gene lost 3 bases, with 7 bases spanning the gap. Germline V CDR1 and CDR2: LGHNA, YSLEER. The CDR3 is 14 residues long. CDR3 coding DNA: TGCGCCAGCAGCCAAGATAGGTGGACAGATACGCAGTATTTT. Translating it yields CASSQDRWTDTQYF.

This chain joins TRBV29-1 and TRBJ1-2, with D possibly being TRBD1 (5 bases). The CDR3 has 14 amino acids. The germline V gene encodes CDR1 SQVTM and CDR2 ANQGSEA. V gave up 4 bases and J gave up 4 bases, with 16 bases separating them. This CDR3 is CSVGRETDLYGYTF. In nucleotides, the CDR3 is TGCAGCGTTGGGAGAGAGACAGACCTCTATGGCTACACCTTC.

V gene TRBV4-1 combines with J gene TRBJ1-2; D ambiguous. V was shortened by 6 bases and J by 7 bases, with 21 bases between the two germline ends. Germline V CDR1 and CDR2: MGHRA, YSYEKL. This CDR3 contains 15 residues. CDR3 bases: TGCGCCAGCAGGCCCATGATGGGTGAGGTGGGTGGCTACACCTTC. It specifies CASRPMMGEVGGYTF.

This clone showed up just a few times. This chain joins TRBV7-2 and TRBJ1-5; D not resolved. The V gene lost 5 bases and the J gene lost 7 bases, with 15 bases spanning the gap. The CDR3 runs to 14 residues. The germline CDR1 and CDR2 sequences are SGHTA and FQGNSA. In DNA, the CDR3 is TGTGCCAGCAGCCCATCGGAGGGTCAACAGCCCCAGCATTTT. The encoded protein is CASSPSEGQQPQHF.

V is TRBV5-4 and J is TRBJ2-5; 9 positions match TRBD2. This CDR3 is built from 16 residues. Trimming at V came to 2 bases and at J to 4 bases, leaving 9 bases not matched to a gene. Germline CDR1 and CDR2: SGHNT and YYREEE (reference sequence). CDR3 nucleotides: TGTGCCAGCAGCTTTCGAAGCGGGAGGAACGGAGAGACCCAGTACTTC. This gives the protein CASSFRSGRNGETQYF.

The gene calls are TRBV5-1 and TRBJ2-7, with TRBD2 matching 8 bases. The CDR3 is made up of 14 amino acids. V gave up 4 bases and J gave up 0 bases; unmatched junction bases: 3. Germline assignment: CDR1 SGHRS and CDR2 YFSETQ. This chain's CDR3 is CASSVTSASYEQYF. The CDR3 bases are TGCGCCAGCAGCGTGACTAGCGCCTCCTACGAGCAGTACTTC.

This chain connects TRBV28 to TRBJ2-4, with D tentatively TRBD1 (7 bases). Germline V lookup: CDR1 MDHEN, CDR2 SYDVKM. V lost 1 base and J lost 0, with 10 bases in between. The CDR3 length is 16 residues. The CDR3 DNA reads TGTGCCAGCAGTTTATTTCAGGGGGGAGCCAAAAACATTCAGTACTTC. Protein sequence: CASSLFQGGAKNIQYF. The complete variable domain, with remaining parts taken from reference TRBV28 and TRBJ2-4, reads DVKVTQSSRYLVKRTGEKVFLECVQDMDHENMFWYRQDPGLGLRLIYFSYDVKMKEKGDIPEGYSVSREKKERFSLILESASTNQTSMYLCASSLFQGGAKNIQYFGAGTRLSVL.

The rearrangement joins TRBV7-6 to TRBJ1-2; D unclear. The V end lost 3 bases, the J end lost 3 bases, and 8 bases lay between the germline ends. This CDR3 spans 13 amino acids. Germline lookup yields CDR1 SGHVS and CDR2 FNYEAQ. CDR3 loop: CASSFPLDYGYTF. The CDR3, as DNA: TGTGCCAGCAGCTTCCCTCTCGACTATGGCTACACCTTC.

This clone was recorded once. The chain carries TRBV6-5 and TRBJ2-5; D gene uncertain. The V and J ends lost 3 bases and 1 base respectively, with 6 bases between them. The CDR3 is 13 amino acids. Germline assignment: CDR1 MNHEY and CDR2 SVGAGI. For the CDR3, the DNA is TGTGCCAGCAGTTATGGGCGCCAAGAGACCCAGTACTTC. Its translation is CASSYGRQETQYF.

The chain uses TRBV11-3 and TRBJ2-2; possibly TRBD2 for D (5 bases). Trimming pared 3 bases from V and 5 bases from J, leaving 10 bases between. Germline loops: CDR1 SGHNT, CDR2 YENEEA. The CDR3 extends over 14 amino acids. The CDR3 loop reads CASSFDGETGELFF. The CDR3, as DNA: TGTGCCAGCAGCTTTGACGGGGAAACCGGGGAGCTGTTTTTT.

The genes are TRBV7-8 and TRBJ1-4; the match to TRBD1 covers 7 bases. Germline CDR1 SGHVS, CDR2 FQNEAQ. J lost 7 bases, V lost 1 base, and 3 bases had no gene match. CDR3 length equals 14 residues. CDR3 nucleotide sequence: TGTGCCAGCAGCTTAGGACAGGGAGGTGAAAAACTGTTTTTT. Protein: CASSLGQGGEKLFF.

V gene TRBV5-4 combines with J gene TRBJ1-1, with unresolved D. Germline V gene sequence: CDR1 SGHNT, CDR2 YYREEE (reference sequence). The CDR3 runs 14 residues. Trimming shortened V by 4 bases and J by 4 bases, and 14 bases separated the two germline ends. As DNA, the CDR3 is TGTGCCAGCAGCAAACTTAAAAGCCTCACTGAAGCTTTCTTT. Translating gives CASSKLKSLTEAFF.

This chain joins TRBV5-4 and TRBJ2-1; D is perhaps TRBD2 (7 bases). The CDR3 is made up of 15 amino acids. Germline CDR1 reads SGHNT; CDR2 reads YYREEE (reference sequence). V lost 2 bases and J lost 6, with 15 bases in between. Here the CDR3 DNA reads TGTGCCAGCAGCTTAGGGGGGGCCGGAGGCAATGAGCAGTTCTTC. This sequence encodes CASSLGGAGGNEQFF. Variable domain in full (rest from reference TRBV5-4 and TRBJ2-1): ETGVTQSPTHLIKTRGQQVTLRCSSQSGHNTVSWYQQALGQGPQFIFQYYREEENGRGNFPPRFSGLQFPNYSSELNVNALELDDSALYLCASSLGGAGGNEQFFGPGTRLTVL.

J is TRBJ2-7 and V is TRBV7-2, with TRBD1 matching over 7 bases. V shed 6 bases and J 5 bases; nucleotides not matched to a gene: 13. In germline, CDR1 is SGHTA, CDR2 FQGNSA. The CDR3 has 15 amino acids. The CDR3 sequence is CASRTIRQGNDEQYF. In nucleotides, the CDR3 is TGTGCCAGCAGGACAATTAGACAGGGAAACGACGAGCAGTACTTC.

This clone was seen once. The chain is built from TRBV5-4 and TRBJ2-6; possible D gene TRBD2, 5 bases. V shed 4 bases and J shed 0 bases, with 17 bases lying between them. CDR3 size: 18 residues. From germline, CDR1 is SGHNT and CDR2 YYREEE (reference sequence). The CDR3 DNA sequence: TGTGCCAGCAGCGGATTTTTAACCGGGGTCTCTGGGGCCAACGTCCTGACTTTC. This gives the protein CASSGFLTGVSGANVLTF. Together with reference TRBV5-4 and TRBJ2-6, the CDR3 gives the full variable domain: ETGVTQSPTHLIKTRGQQVTLRCSSQSGHNTVSWYQQALGQGPQFIFQYYREEENGRGNFPPRFSGLQFPNYSSELNVNALELDDSALYLCASSGFLTGVSGANVLTFGAGSRLTVL.

The chain has TRBV9 and TRBJ2-2; D remains ambiguous. The CDR3 contains 16 residues. Germline V gene data show CDR1 as SGDLS and CDR2 as YYNGEE. V was pared by 0 bases and J by 1 base, with 10 bases between. Here the CDR3 reads CASSVASQQNTGELFF. CDR3 bases: TGTGCCAGCAGCGTAGCGTCCCAACAGAACACCGGGGAGCTGTTTTTT.

J is TRBJ2-3 and V is TRBV7-9; TRBD1 aligns across 8 bases. The CDR3 is 14 residues long. Trimming took 1 base from V and 4 from J; bases not matched to a gene: 1. The germline V gene has CDR1 SEHNR and CDR2 FQNEAQ (reference sequence). CDR3 nucleotides: TGTGCCAGCAGCTTAGACAGGGGGGCAGATACGCAGTATTTT. Protein product: CASSLDRGADTQYF.

The chain joins TRBV12-5 to TRBJ2-7; 7 bases line up with TRBD1. The length of the CDR3 is 15 residues. J gave up 3 bases and V 7 bases, and 12 bases lay outside the gene matches. Germline V gene sequence: CDR1 LGHNT, CDR2 FRNRAP. The CDR3 spells CASVHSSRDSYEQYF. The DNA of the CDR3 is TGTGCTAGTGTACATAGCTCCCGGGACAGCTACGAGCAGTACTTC.

The rearrangement links TRBV6-1 to TRBJ1-5; D unclear. Germline CDR1 MNHNS, CDR2 SASEGT. CDR3 length: 13 residues. V was trimmed by 5 bases and J by 2 bases, leaving 7 bases between them. Written as DNA, the CDR3 is TGTGCCAGCAGTTCAGAGGGCAATCAGCCCCAGCATTTT. As protein: CASSSEGNQPQHF.

This clone was picked up one time. The chain links TRBV2 to TRBJ1-4, with D uncertain. Between the trimmed V and J ends, which lost 4 bases and 4 bases, there was a span of 10 bases. Germline-derived CDR1 and CDR2 are SNHLY and FYNNEI. The CDR3 length is 14 residues. CDR3 nucleotides: TGTGCCAGCAGTGCCGGAGGGATTAATGAAAAACTGTTTTTT. Translating it yields CASSAGGINEKLFF.

V gene TRBV11-2 combines with J gene TRBJ2-7; tentative D call: TRBD1 (6 bases). The CDR3 extends over 15 amino acids. Trimming removed 2 bases at V and 6 bases at J, with 17 bases between. Germline V gene lookup returns CDR1 SGHAT and CDR2 FQNNGV. The CDR3 DNA reads TGTGCCAGCAGCTTAAACCCCCGAGGACAGTCCGAGCAGTACTTC. It codes for CASSLNPRGQSEQYF.

The chain couples TRBV5-6 to TRBJ2-7; 9 bases agree with TRBD1. This CDR3 comprises 12 residues. Germline V gene sequence: CDR1 SGHDT, CDR2 YYEEEE. The junction had 3 bases not matched to a gene; V was cut back by 4 bases and J by 7 bases. This CDR3 reads CASSQGTGEQYF. The CDR3 region has the DNA TGTGCCAGCAGCCAGGGGACAGGGGAGCAGTACTTC. Drawing the rest from reference TRBV5-6 and TRBJ2-7, the complete variable domain is DAGVTQSPTHLIKTRGQQVTLRCSPKSGHDTVSWYQQALGQGPQFIFQYYEEEERQRGNFPDRFSGHQFPNYSSELNVNALLLGDSALYLCASSQGTGEQYFGPGTRLTVT.

The chain combines TRBV11-2 with TRBJ2-5, with TRBD2 as a possible D gene (6 bases). The J call may not be correct, given that the DNA end is closer to TRBJ2-7. Per the germline V gene, CDR1 is SGHAT and CDR2 is FQNNGV. CDR3 length equals 15 residues. The CDR3: CASSSMRGGRGEQYF. The CDR3 nucleotides are TGTGCCAGCAGCTCTATGCGGGGCGGGCGGGGCGAGCAGTACTTC.

There are a few counts of this clone. J is TRBJ1-2 and V is TRBV7-9, with D uncertain. The germline V and J ends were trimmed by 3 bases and 5 bases, with 7 bases remaining between them. The CDR3 length is 12 residues. Germline CDR1 SEHNR, CDR2 FQNEAQ (reference sequence). The CDR3 bases are TGTGCCAGCAGCTTTGAGTTATATGGCTACACCTTC. It translates to CASSFELYGYTF.

The chain links TRBV18 to TRBJ1-3; D call uncertain. Germline V gene data show CDR1 as KGHSH and CDR2 as LQKENI. Trimming removed 1 base at V and 1 base at J, with 5 bases between. This CDR3 has 14 amino acids. This chain's CDR3 is CASSPRASGNTIYF. The CDR3, as DNA: TGTGCCAGCTCACCACGAGCGTCTGGAAACACCATATATTTT.

This clone was recorded a few times. The rearrangement uses TRBV7-9 and TRBJ1-1, with 9 bases aligning to TRBD1. Germline V gives CDR1 SEHNR, CDR2 FQNEAQ (reference sequence). The CDR3 is made up of 14 amino acids. Unmatched junction bases numbered 5, after V lost 5 bases and J lost 4 bases. The CDR3 DNA reads TGTGCCAGCAGCCTCACAGGGGGCCTCACTGAAGCTTTCTTT. Translation gives CASSLTGGLTEAFF.

The chain links TRBV2 to TRBJ2-3, with 10 nucleotides matching TRBD2. V gave up 9 bases and J gave up 1 base; unmatched junction bases: 1. The CDR3 contains 13 residues. Per the germline V gene, CDR1 is SNHLY and CDR2 is FYNNEI. The CDR3 spells CASTSGGTDTQYF. Written as DNA, the CDR3 is TGTGCCAGTACTAGCGGGGGCACAGATACGCAGTATTTT.